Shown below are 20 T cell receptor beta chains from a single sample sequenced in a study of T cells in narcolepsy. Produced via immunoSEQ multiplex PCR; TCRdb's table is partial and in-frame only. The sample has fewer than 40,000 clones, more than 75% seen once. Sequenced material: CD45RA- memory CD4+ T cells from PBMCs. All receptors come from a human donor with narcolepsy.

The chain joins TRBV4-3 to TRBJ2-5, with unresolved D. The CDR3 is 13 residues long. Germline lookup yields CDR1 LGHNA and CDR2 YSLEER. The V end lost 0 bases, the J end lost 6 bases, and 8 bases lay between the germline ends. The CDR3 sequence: CASSQEIRKTQYF. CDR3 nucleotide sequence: TGCGCCAGCAGCCAAGAAATTCGGAAGACCCAGTACTTC.

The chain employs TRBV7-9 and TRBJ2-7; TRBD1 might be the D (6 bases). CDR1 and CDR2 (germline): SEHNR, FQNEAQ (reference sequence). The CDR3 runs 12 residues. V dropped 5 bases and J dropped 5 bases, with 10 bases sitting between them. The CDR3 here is CASSPTGNEQYF. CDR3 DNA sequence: TGTGCCAGCAGCCCGACAGGAAACGAGCAGTACTTC.

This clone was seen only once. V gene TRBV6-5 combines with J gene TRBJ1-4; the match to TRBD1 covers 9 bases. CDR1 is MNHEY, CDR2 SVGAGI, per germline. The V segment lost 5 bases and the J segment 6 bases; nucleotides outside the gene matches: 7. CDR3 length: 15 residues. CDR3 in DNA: TGTGCCAGCAGTACTGGCTGGACAGGGGATGAAAAACTGTTTTTT. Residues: CASSTGWTGDEKLFF.

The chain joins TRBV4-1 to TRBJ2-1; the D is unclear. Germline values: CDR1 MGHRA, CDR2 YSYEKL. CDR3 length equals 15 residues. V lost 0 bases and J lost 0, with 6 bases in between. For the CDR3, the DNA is TGCGCCAGCAGCCAAGAAGGTTTCTCCTACAATGAGCAGTTCTTC. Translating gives CASSQEGFSYNEQFF.

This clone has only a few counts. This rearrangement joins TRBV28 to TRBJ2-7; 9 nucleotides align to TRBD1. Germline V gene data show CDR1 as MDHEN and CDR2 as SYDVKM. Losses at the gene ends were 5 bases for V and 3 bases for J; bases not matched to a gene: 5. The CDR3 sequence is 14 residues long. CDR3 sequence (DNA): TGTGCCAGCAGTAACAGGGGGCGGAGCTACGAGCAGTACTTC. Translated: CASSNRGRSYEQYF.

The CDR3 spells CSVVPGLQYNEQFF. CDR3 nucleotides: TGCAGCGTTGTTCCGGGTCTACAATACAATGAGCAGTTCTTC. The chain is built from TRBV29-1 and TRBJ2-1; D gene ambiguous. Looked up from germline, CDR1 is SQVTM and CDR2 is ANQGSEA. The CDR3 runs 14 residues. V gave up 4 bases and J gave up 4 bases, with 14 bases separating them.

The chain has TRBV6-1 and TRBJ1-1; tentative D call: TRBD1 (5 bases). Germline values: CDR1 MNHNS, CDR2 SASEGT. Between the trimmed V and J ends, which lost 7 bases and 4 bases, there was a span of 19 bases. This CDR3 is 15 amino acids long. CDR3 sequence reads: CASISQWGGSTEAFF. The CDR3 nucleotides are TGTGCCAGCATATCGCAATGGGGGGGGAGCACTGAAGCTTTCTTT.

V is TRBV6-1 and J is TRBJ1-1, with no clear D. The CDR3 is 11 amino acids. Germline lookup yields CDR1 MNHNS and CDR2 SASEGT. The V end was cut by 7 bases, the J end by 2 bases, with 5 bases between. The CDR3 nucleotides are TGTGCCAGCACTAAAAACACTGAAGCTTTCTTT. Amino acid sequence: CASTKNTEAFF.

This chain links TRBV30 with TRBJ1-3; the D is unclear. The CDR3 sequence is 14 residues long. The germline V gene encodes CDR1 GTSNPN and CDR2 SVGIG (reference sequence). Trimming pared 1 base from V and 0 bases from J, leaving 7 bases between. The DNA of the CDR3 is TGTGCCTGGAGTGAGATGATCTCTGGAAACACCATATATTTT. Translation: CAWSEMISGNTIYF.

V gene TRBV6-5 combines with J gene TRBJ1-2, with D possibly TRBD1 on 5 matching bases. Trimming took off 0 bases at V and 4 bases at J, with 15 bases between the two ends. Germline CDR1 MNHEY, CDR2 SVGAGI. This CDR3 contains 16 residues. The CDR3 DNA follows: TGTGCCAGCAGTTACTCGAGAACGGGGGGGGGCTATGGCTACACCTTC. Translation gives CASSYSRTGGGYGYTF.

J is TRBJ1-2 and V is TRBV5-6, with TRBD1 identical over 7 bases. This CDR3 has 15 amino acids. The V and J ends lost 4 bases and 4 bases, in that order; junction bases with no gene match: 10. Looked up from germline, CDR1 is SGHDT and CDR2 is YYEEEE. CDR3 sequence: CASSTLQGSFYGYTF. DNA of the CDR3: TGTGCCAGCAGCACCTTACAGGGGTCCTTCTATGGCTACACCTTC.

DNA of the CDR3: TGCGCCAGCAGTCAGACAGCATCCTATAATTCACCCCTCCACTTT. As protein: CASSQTASYNSPLHF. This sequence joins TRBV4-3 and TRBJ1-6, with D possibly being TRBD1 (5 bases). Germline assignment: CDR1 LGHNA and CDR2 YSLEER. Trimming cost V 6 bases and J 1 base, with 10 bases left between them. This CDR3 region has 15 residues.

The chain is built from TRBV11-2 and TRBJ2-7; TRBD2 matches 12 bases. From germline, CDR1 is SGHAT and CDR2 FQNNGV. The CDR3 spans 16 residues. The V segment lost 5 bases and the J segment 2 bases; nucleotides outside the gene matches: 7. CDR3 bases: TGTGCCAGCAGCGTCCACCGGACTAGCGGGGCCTACGAGCAGTACTTC. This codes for CASSVHRTSGAYEQYF. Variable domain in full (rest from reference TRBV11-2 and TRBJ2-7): EAGVAQSPRYKIIEKRQSVAFWCNPISGHATLYWYQQILGQGPKLLIQFQNNGVVDDSQLPKDRFSAERLKGVDSTLKIQPAKLEDSAVYLCASSVHRTSGAYEQYFGPGTRLTVT.

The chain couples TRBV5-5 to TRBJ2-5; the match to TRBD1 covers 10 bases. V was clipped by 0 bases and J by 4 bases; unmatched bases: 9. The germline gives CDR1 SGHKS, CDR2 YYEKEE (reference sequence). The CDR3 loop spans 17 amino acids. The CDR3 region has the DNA TGTGCCAGCAGCTTGGAAACGAACCGGGACAGGGGAGAGACCCAGTACTTC. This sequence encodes CASSLETNRDRGETQYF.

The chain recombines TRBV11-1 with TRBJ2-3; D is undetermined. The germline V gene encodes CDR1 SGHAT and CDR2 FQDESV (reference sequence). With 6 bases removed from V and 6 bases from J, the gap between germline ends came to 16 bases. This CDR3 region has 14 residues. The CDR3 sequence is CASSRIEPFDTQYF. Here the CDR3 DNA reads TGTGCCAGCAGTCGGATAGAGCCTTTCGATACGCAGTATTTT.

The CDR3 region is CASSLVGGQNTEAFF. The CDR3 nucleotides read TGTGCCAGCAGCTTAGTGGGGGGTCAGAACACTGAAGCTTTCTTT. This rearrangement joins TRBV7-9 to TRBJ1-1; possibly TRBD1 for D (5 bases). This CDR3 contains 15 residues. The germline gives CDR1 SEHNR, CDR2 FQNEAQ (reference sequence). Trimming stripped 1 base from V and 1 base from J, with 10 bases between.

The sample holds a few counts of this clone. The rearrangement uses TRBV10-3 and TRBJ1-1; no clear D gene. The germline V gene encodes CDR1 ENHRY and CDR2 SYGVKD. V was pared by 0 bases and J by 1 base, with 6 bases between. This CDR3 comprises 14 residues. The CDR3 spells CAISESRPNTEAFF. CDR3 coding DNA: TGTGCCATCAGTGAGTCAAGGCCGAACACTGAAGCTTTCTTT.

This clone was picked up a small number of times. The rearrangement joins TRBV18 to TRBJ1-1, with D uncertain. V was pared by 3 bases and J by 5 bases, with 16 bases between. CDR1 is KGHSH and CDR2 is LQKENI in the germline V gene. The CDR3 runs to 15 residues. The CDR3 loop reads CASSPSRELRTEAFF. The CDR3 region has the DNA TGTGCCAGCTCACCCTCGAGGGAACTGAGGACTGAAGCTTTCTTT.

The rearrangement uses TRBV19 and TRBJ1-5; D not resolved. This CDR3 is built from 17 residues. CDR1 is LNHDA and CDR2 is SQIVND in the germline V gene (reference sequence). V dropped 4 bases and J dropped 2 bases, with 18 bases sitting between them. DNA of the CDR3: TGTGCCAGTAGTAAAATCAGGACCGGGCGTCGCAATCAGCCCCAGCATTTT. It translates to CASSKIRTGRRNQPQHF.

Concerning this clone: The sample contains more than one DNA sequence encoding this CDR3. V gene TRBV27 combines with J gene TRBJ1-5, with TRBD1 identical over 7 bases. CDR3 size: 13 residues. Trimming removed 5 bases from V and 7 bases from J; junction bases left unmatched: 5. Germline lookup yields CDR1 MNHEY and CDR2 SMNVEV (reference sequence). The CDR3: CASSEQGRQPQHF. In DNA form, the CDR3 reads TGTGCCAGCAGTGAACAGGGGCGGCAGCCCCAGCATTTT.